This T cell receptor beta chain was captured in a study of blood T cells in healthy people across ages. Study-wide results and limits: Unsorted PBMC material precluded a definitive naive versus antigen-experienced comparison. Long-lived and aged donors differed, with more naive CD4+ cells and higher diversity in the long-lived.

Germline loops: CDR1 MGHRA, CDR2 YSYEKL. V dropped 4 bases and J dropped 3 bases, with 16 bases sitting between them. The CDR3 sequence is 16 residues long. Comments on this clonotype: Its antigen is unknown.

PBMCs numbering at least 7 million were isolated per sample. With each sample, at least 5 micrograms of total RNA were extracted. The second PCR ran about 6 to 12 cycles with a sample-barcoded 5' primer and J-beta primers. One entry per CDR3 protein results from TCRdb running MiXCR on the 5' RACE reads. The sample lists roughly 1.7 million distinct CDR3 sequences, 30% to 40% occurring once. The sequencing input was blood. The chain has TRBV4-1 and TRBJ2-4; no clear D. The TCR originated in a woman aged 25 to 39 in good health. CDR3 in DNA: TGCGCCAGCAGCCCGTTAGAGGCTTGGAGCAAAAACATTCAGTACTTC. Translation gives CASSPLEAWSKNIQYF.